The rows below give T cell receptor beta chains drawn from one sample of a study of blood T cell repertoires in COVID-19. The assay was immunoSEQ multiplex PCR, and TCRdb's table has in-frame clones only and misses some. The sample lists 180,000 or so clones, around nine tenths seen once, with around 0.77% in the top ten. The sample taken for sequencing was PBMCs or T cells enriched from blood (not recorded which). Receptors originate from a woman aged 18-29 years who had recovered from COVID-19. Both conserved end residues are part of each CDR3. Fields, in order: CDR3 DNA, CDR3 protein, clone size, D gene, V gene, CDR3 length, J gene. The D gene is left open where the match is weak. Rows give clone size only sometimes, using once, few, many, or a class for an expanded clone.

TGTGCCAGCTTTGACAGACAGGGGGTGGATCAGCCCCAGCATTTT | CASFDRQGVDQPQHF | NA | TRBD1 | TRBV6-5 | 15 | TRBJ1-5
TGCGCCAGCAGCTTGGAAGCGGAAGAAAACATTCAGTACTTC | CASSLEAEENIQYF | NA | NA | TRBV5-1 | 14 | TRBJ2-4
TGTGCCAGCAGCTTAGCTGAGGGACTAGCGGGAGTGAACACGCAGTATTTT | CASSLAEGLAGVNTQYF | NA | TRBD2 | TRBV7-9 | 17 | TRBJ2-3
TGTGCCAGCAGGGATACGCTTGAGGGGGGGGGTTCACCCCTCCACTTT | CASRDTLEGGGSPLHF | NA | NA | TRBV6-6 | 16 | TRBJ1-6
TGTGCCAGCAGTGAAGGCAGCAGGGGGCAAGAGATACCTGAAGCTTTCTTT | CASSEGSRGQEIPEAFF | NA | TRBD1 | TRBV2 | 17 | TRBJ1-1
TGCAGTGCTAGTCTAGCGGGAGGGCCCTCCTTAGATGAGCAGTTCTTC | CSASLAGGPSLDEQFF | once | TRBD2 | TRBV20-1 | 16 | TRBJ2-1
TGTGCCAGCATTCCTCCGGGACAAGGGAGTGAGCAGTTCTTC | CASIPPGQGSEQFF | NA | NA | TRBV28 | 14 | TRBJ2-1
TGTGCCACCAGTGATCTTAAGGGGGGTAGCGGGAGATGGAGCACCGGGGAGCTGTTTTTT | CATSDLKGGSGRWSTGELFF | NA | TRBD2 | TRBV24-1 | 20 | TRBJ2-2
TGTGCCAGCTCATTCCGGCGGGACGACACCGGGGAGCTGTTTTTT | CASSFRRDDTGELFF | once | NA | TRBV18 | 15 | TRBJ2-2
TGCAGCGCATATCTTGGAAACACCATATATTTT | CSAYLGNTIYF | NA | NA | TRBV29-1 | 11 | TRBJ1-3
TGTGCCAGCAGTAAGGGGACAGCTGGCTACACCTTC | CASSKGTAGYTF | NA | TRBD1 | TRBV6-5 | 12 | TRBJ1-2
TGTGCCAGCTCACCGACCTCCGGTAGCGGGAGTAGGTACGAGCAGTACTTC | CASSPTSGSGSRYEQYF | NA | TRBD2 | TRBV18 | 17 | TRBJ2-7
TGTGCCAGCAGTATAACCGGGACAGGGGGCCACGGCTACACCTTC | CASSITGTGGHGYTF | NA | TRBD1 | TRBV28 | 15 | TRBJ1-2
TGTGCCAGCAGCTGGACAGGGGGACCCACCGGGGAGCTGTTTTTT | CASSWTGGPTGELFF | NA | TRBD1 | TRBV7-9 | 15 | TRBJ2-2
TGTGCCAGTAGTATAGTACCCCGGGACAGGAACAATGAGCAGTTCTTC | CASSIVPRDRNNEQFF | NA | TRBD1 | TRBV19 | 16 | TRBJ2-1
TGTGCCAGCAGCCCTAAGAGAGGGGGGGCCGAGCAGTACTTC | CASSPKRGGAEQYF | NA | NA | TRBV11-2 | 14 | TRBJ2-7
TGCAGCGTTGAAACACAGGCCGGGGCCAACGTCCTGACTTTC | CSVETQAGANVLTF | NA | NA | TRBV29-1 | 14 | TRBJ2-6
TGCGCCAGCGGCGGACTAGAAAGCACAGATACGCAGTATTTT | CASGGLESTDTQYF | NA | TRBD2 | TRBV5-1 | 14 | TRBJ2-3
TGTGCCAGCTCACCATCAGAGGGCGGAGAGACCCAGTACTTC | CASSPSEGGETQYF | NA | NA | TRBV18 | 14 | TRBJ2-5
TGTGCCAGCAGAAGGATACCATCCGGGACAGGGTTTGTGGGGACTGAAGCTTTCTTT | CASRRIPSGTGFVGTEAFF | NA | TRBD1 | TRBV27 | 19 | TRBJ1-1
TGTGCCTGGGGGCCAGGGTTGGTGGCAGATACGCAGTATTTT | CAWGPGLVADTQYF | once | NA | TRBV30 | 14 | TRBJ2-3
TGTGCCAGCAGCCCGACAGGGGGCACTGAAGCTTTCTTT | CASSPTGGTEAFF | few | TRBD1 | TRBV9 | 13 | TRBJ1-1
TGTGCCAGCAGTCCGTTAGCGGGAGGAGGTGAGACCCAGTACTTC | CASSPLAGGGETQYF | NA | TRBD2 | TRBV27 | 15 | TRBJ2-5
TGCAGCGTTCAGAAAAGTCGGTCTGCCGGGGAGACCCAGTACTTC | CSVQKSRSAGETQYF | NA | NA | TRBV29-1 | 15 | TRBJ2-5
TGTGCCAGCAGTTACTCCGCGGGAGCTTCCTACAATGAGCAGTTCTTC | CASSYSAGASYNEQFF | NA | TRBD2 | TRBV6-5 | 16 | TRBJ2-1
TGTGCCAGCAGTTTATCGACTAGCGGGAGTTCAGATACGCAGTATTTT | CASSLSTSGSSDTQYF | NA | TRBD2 | TRBV27 | 16 | TRBJ2-3
TGTGCCAGAAGCTACGACTCCGGGACTGGCTACAATGAGCAGTTCTTC | CARSYDSGTGYNEQFF | NA | NA | TRBV5-3 | 16 | TRBJ2-1
TGTGCCAGCAGCTACCAGGGGTCCTCGTACTACGAGCAGTACTTC | CASSYQGSSYYEQYF | NA | NA | TRBV13 | 15 | TRBJ2-7
NA | CASSVGQGAKYF | NA | NA | TRBV27 | 12 | TRBJ2-7
TGTGCCTGGAGTGTGATGGGCTCCCTGGGCACTGAAGCTTTCTTT | CAWSVMGSLGTEAFF | NA | NA | TRBV30 | 15 | TRBJ1-1
TGTGCCAGCAGTGAGGCGGGGGCGCGTGGCTACACCTTC | CASSEAGARGYTF | NA | NA | TRBV6-1 | 13 | TRBJ1-2
TGTGCCAGTAGTCCCCCGGCGGCCTCCTACGAGCAGTACTTC | CASSPPAASYEQYF | NA | NA | TRBV19 | 14 | TRBJ2-7
TGTGCCAGTAGCCAACGACAGGGAACTGAGCAGTTCTTC | CASSQRQGTEQFF | NA | TRBD1 | TRBV19 | 13 | TRBJ2-1
TGTGCCAGCTCACCAACAGGGATCTCCTACGAGCAGTACTTC | CASSPTGISYEQYF | NA | NA | TRBV18 | 14 | TRBJ2-7
TGTGCCACCAGTGATCCGGGAGGGGGCAATGAGCAGTTCTTC | CATSDPGGGNEQFF | once | TRBD2 | TRBV24-1 | 14 | TRBJ2-1
TGCGCCAGCAGCTCACCCACAGGGGGCAGGGCAGATACGCAGTATTTT | CASSSPTGGRADTQYF | NA | TRBD1 | TRBV5-1 | 16 | TRBJ2-3
TGTGCCAGCAGCCTAAGACTAGCGGGAGATACCGGGGAGCTGTTTTTT | CASSLRLAGDTGELFF | NA | TRBD2 | TRBV4-2 | 16 | TRBJ2-2
TGTGCCACCAGTGACACTGCTAGCGGGAGTATCCGCGAGCAGTACTTC | CATSDTASGSIREQYF | NA | TRBD2 | TRBV24-1 | 16 | TRBJ2-7
TGTGCCAGCAGCTTGGGTGTCGGGACACCTCAAGAGACCCAGTACTTC | CASSLGVGTPQETQYF | NA | NA | TRBV5-5 | 16 | TRBJ2-5
TGTGCCAGCAGTAGGGACAGGGAGGGGGACACTGAAGCTTTCTTT | CASSRDREGDTEAFF | once | TRBD1 | TRBV6-5 | 15 | TRBJ1-1
TGTGCCAGCAGTTTCGTGGGCAACGAGCAGTACTTC | CASSFVGNEQYF | once | NA | TRBV27 | 12 | TRBJ2-7
TGTGCCAGCTCACCAGGCATTCCTAGCGGTAGCTCCTACGAGCAGTACTTC | CASSPGIPSGSSYEQYF | NA | TRBD2 | TRBV18 | 17 | TRBJ2-7
TGTGCCAGCAGTGACACGACAGTAAGGCGATCACCCCTCCACTTT | CASSDTTVRRSPLHF | NA | NA | TRBV6-4 | 15 | TRBJ1-6
TGTGCCACCAGCAGAGACCGACTGGGTGCAACTAATGAAAAACTGTTTTTT | CATSRDRLGATNEKLFF | few | NA | TRBV15 | 17 | TRBJ1-4
TGTGCCAGCAGCTTGGGAGACAGGGGTACATTTAATGAAAAACTGTTTTTT | CASSLGDRGTFNEKLFF | once | TRBD1 | TRBV5-5 | 17 | TRBJ1-4